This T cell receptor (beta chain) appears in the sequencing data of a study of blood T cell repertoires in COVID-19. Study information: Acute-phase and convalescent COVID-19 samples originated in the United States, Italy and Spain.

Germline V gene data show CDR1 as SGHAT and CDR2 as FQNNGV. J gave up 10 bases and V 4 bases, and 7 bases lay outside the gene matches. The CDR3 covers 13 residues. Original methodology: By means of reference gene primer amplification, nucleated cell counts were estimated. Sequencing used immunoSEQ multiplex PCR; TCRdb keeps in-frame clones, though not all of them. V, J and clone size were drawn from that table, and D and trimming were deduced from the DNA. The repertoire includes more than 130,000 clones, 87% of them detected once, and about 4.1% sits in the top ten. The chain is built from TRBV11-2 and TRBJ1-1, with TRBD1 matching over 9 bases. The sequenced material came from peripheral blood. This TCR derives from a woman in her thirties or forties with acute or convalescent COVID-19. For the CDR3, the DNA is TGTGCCAGCAGCTCCCTAATACAGGGGGCAGCTTTCTTT. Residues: CASSSLIQGAAFF.